Below are 18 T cell receptor beta chains sequenced from a single sample in a study of shared clonotypes between healthy human individuals. Libraries were prepared by immunoSEQ multiplex PCR; TCRdb keeps only in-frame clonotypes and omits some of them. The sample yields about 2 million clones, roughly 94% seen once. Positively selected for CCR7, the CD45RO-negative cells used as naive CD8 cells excluded terminally differentiated effector memory CD45RA+ cells. Sequenced input: naive CD8+ T cells sorted from blood. The origin of the receptors is a man between 18 and 29 years old in good health.

This rearrangement joins TRBV19 to TRBJ2-1; TRBD2 agrees at 7 bases. This CDR3 is 12 amino acids long. V lost 1 base and J lost 14; bases outside the gene matches: 5. Germline-derived CDR1 and CDR2 are LNHDA and SQIVND (reference sequence). The CDR3 coding sequence is TGTGCCAGTAGTATAGGTGGGAGGGGCAAGTTCTTC. It is translated as CASSIGGRGKFF.

The rearrangement links TRBV6-6 to TRBJ2-7; no reliable D call. This CDR3 contains 14 residues. The ends were cut back, 5 bases at V and 2 bases at J, with 13 bases in the middle. Germline V CDR1 and CDR2: MNHNY, SVGAGI (reference sequence). The CDR3 nucleotides read TGTGCCAGCAGTCTTCAGCCGAGTACCTACGAGCAGTACTTC. Translated, it gives CASSLQPSTYEQYF.

The rearrangement joins TRBV30 to TRBJ1-3; D call uncertain. The germline V gene has CDR1 GTSNPN and CDR2 SVGIG (reference sequence). CDR3 length: 13 amino acids. V gave up 2 bases and J gave up 1 base, with 6 bases separating them. CDR3 DNA: TGTGCCTGGAGTTTAGAGTCTGGAAACACCATATATTTT. Translating it yields CAWSLESGNTIYF. The variable domain in full, with the rest retrieved from reference TRBV30 and TRBJ1-3, is SQTIHQWPATLVQPVGSPLSLECTVEGTSNPNLYWYRQAAGRGLQLLFYSVGIGQISSEVPQNLSASRPQDRQFILSSKKLLLSDSGFYLCAWSLESGNTIYFGEGSWLTVV.

V and J are TRBV2 and TRBJ1-1, with D perhaps TRBD1 (5 bases). CDR1 and CDR2 from the germline V gene are SNHLY and FYNNEI. The CDR3 loop spans 13 amino acids. The V and J ends lost 10 bases and 1 base respectively, with 13 bases between them. DNA of the CDR3: TGTGCCACCGGGGGGGTTTCGAACACTGAAGCTTTCTTT. Its protein product is CATGGVSNTEAFF.

V and J are TRBV29-1 and TRBJ2-1; 12 bases match TRBD2. Germline V gene lookup returns CDR1 SQVTM and CDR2 ANQGSEA. V dropped 8 bases and J dropped 8; count of bases not matched to a gene: 10. The CDR3 runs 14 residues. Written as DNA, the CDR3 is TGCAGCAACCGACTAGCGGGAGATTACTATGAGCAGTTCTTC. Protein sequence: CSNRLAGDYYEQFF.

This clone was seen a single time. Other DNA variants within this sample encode the same CDR3. The chain uses TRBV19 and TRBJ1-1; D is possibly TRBD1 (5 bases). Germline V gene lookup returns CDR1 LNHDA and CDR2 SQIVND (reference sequence). V shed 1 base and J shed 5 bases, with 8 bases lying between them. This CDR3 has 13 residues. The CDR3 DNA sequence: TGTGCCAGTAGTATAGCAGGGCGAACTGAAGCTTTCTTT. Its translation is CASSIAGRTEAFF.

The genes are TRBV7-3 and TRBJ1-2, with D uncertain. The CDR3 consists of 15 residues. V lost 4 bases to trimming and J lost 4 bases, with 16 bases between them. CDR1 is SGHTA and CDR2 is FQGTGA in the germline V gene. CDR3 DNA sequence: TGTGCCAGCAGCTACCAACCCCCGGTCTCCTATGGCTACACCTTC. It codes for CASSYQPPVSYGYTF.

The rearrangement links TRBV9 to TRBJ1-1; D gene uncertain. The CDR3 contains 15 residues. Germline loops: CDR1 SGDLS, CDR2 YYNGEE. V was clipped by 4 bases and J by 4 bases, with 17 bases between them. The CDR3 bases are TGTGCCAGCAGCTCGACTGATTCAGCATCCACTGAAGCTTTCTTT. It is translated as CASSSTDSASTEAFF.

This chain links TRBV7-9 with TRBJ2-3; TRBD1 matches 9 bases. The CDR3 is 15 residues long. Germline V gene data show CDR1 as SEHNR and CDR2 as FQNEAQ (reference sequence). With 5 bases clipped from V and 6 bases from J, the junction kept 9 bases outside the gene matches. This chain's CDR3 is CASSEDRGTSDTQYF. CDR3 nucleotides: TGTGCCAGCAGCGAAGACAGGGGGACATCCGATACGCAGTATTTT.

This sequence joins TRBV19 and TRBJ2-7; either TRBD1 or TRBD2 may fit D (6 bases each). This CDR3 region has 15 residues. Between the trimmed V and J ends, which lost 5 bases and 2 bases, there was a span of 16 bases. CDR1 is LNHDA and CDR2 is SQIVND in the germline V gene (reference sequence). CDR3 coding DNA: TGTGCCAGTAGTTGGGGGGCAGGGGACCCCTACGAGCAGTACTTC. Protein: CASSWGAGDPYEQYF.

The genes are TRBV7-9 and TRBJ1-1, with TRBD1 matching 8 bases. The CDR3 loop spans 13 amino acids. V lost 5 bases, J lost 3 bases, and 2 bases stayed unmatched. Germline V gene data show CDR1 as SEHNR and CDR2 as FQNEAQ (reference sequence). The CDR3 sequence is CASSRTGYTEAFF. In nucleotides, the CDR3 is TGTGCCAGCAGCCGGACAGGGTACACTGAAGCTTTCTTT.

The genes are TRBV4-1 and TRBJ2-7; no firm D call. The V and J ends lost 0 bases and 3 bases respectively, with 9 bases between them. The CDR3 loop spans 14 amino acids. Germline loops: CDR1 MGHRA, CDR2 YSYEKL. The CDR3 spells CASSQDRTNYEQYF. The CDR3 nucleotides read TGCGCCAGCAGCCAAGATCGTACTAACTACGAGCAGTACTTC.

The CDR3 region has the DNA TGTGCCAGCAGCTTGAATTTCCAGGGTAAAGAGACCCAGTACTTC. Amino acids: CASSLNFQGKETQYF. V and J are TRBV5-6 and TRBJ2-5; TRBD1 is a possible D gene (5 bases). This CDR3 contains 15 residues. Trimming left V 1 base short and J 3 bases short, with 13 bases between. Germline CDR1 reads SGHDT; CDR2 reads YYEEEE.

The chain joins TRBV5-6 to TRBJ2-1; D call uncertain. Between the trimmed V and J ends, which lost 3 bases and 14 bases, there was a span of 15 bases. The CDR3 is 12 amino acids. Looked up from germline, CDR1 is SGHDT and CDR2 is YYEEEE. The CDR3 DNA follows: TGTGCCAGCAGCTCGGTGTATGCCGGAGAGTTCTTC. Its translation: CASSSVYAGEFF.

The chain has TRBV5-3 and TRBJ1-1, with TRBD1 matching 7 bases. TRBV5-3 counts as an open reading frame of uncertain function. The V and J ends lost 2 bases and 6 bases, in that order; junction bases with no gene match: 4. This CDR3 spans 13 amino acids. The CDR3 DNA sequence: TGTGCCAGAAGCTTTCGCAGGGGGTCTGAAGCTTTCTTT. Its protein product is CARSFRRGSEAFF.

The rearrangement links TRBV7-2 to TRBJ1-6; 8 bases line up with TRBD1. Germline V gene lookup returns CDR1 SGHTA and CDR2 FQGNSA. Losses at the gene ends were 5 bases for V and 10 bases for J; bases not matched to a gene: 16. The CDR3 covers 17 residues. In DNA, the CDR3 is TGTGCCAGCAGCGACATGGGGCAGGGGGCTTATATCTCACCCCTCCACTTT. Residues: CASSDMGQGAYISPLHF.

Points on this clone: In the same sample, other DNA sequences code for this CDR3. This chain's CDR3 is CASSQGLDYEQYF. The CDR3 DNA follows: TGCGCCAGCAGCCAAGGACTAGACTACGAGCAGTACTTC. The rearrangement joins TRBV4-1 to TRBJ2-7, with D possibly TRBD2 on 6 matching bases. Germline V CDR1 and CDR2: MGHRA, YSYEKL. The CDR3 covers 13 residues. Trimming took off 1 base at V and 3 bases at J, with 7 bases between the two ends.

This chain links TRBV10-3 with TRBJ2-5, with TRBD2 identical over 10 bases. The V gene's germline CDR1 is ENHRY and CDR2 SYGVKD. CDR3 length equals 17 residues. The V and J ends lost 0 bases and 2 bases, in that order; junction bases with no gene match: 6. CDR3 loop: CAISESVTSGYQETQYF. CDR3 DNA sequence: TGTGCCATCAGTGAGTCAGTGACTAGCGGGTATCAAGAGACCCAGTACTTC.